This T cell receptor beta chain is drawn from a study of T cells after somatic rescue of genetic block (dated by TCRdb to between 2020 and 2021). In the study overall: What the study looked at was long-term robustness, specifically in a T-cell system that came about through somatic rescue of a genetic block in T-cell development.

The library was produced with the immunoSEQ multiplex PCR assay. The immuneACCESS repertoire file appears here via TCRdb, limited to in-frame rearrangements. These files lack a portion of the clones; in checked studies, under half of the deficit traces to unresolved V genes, and the cause of the others is not known. The sample includes tens of thousands of clones, with under 95% observed a single time. Approximately 2.7% of the sample is in the top ten clones. CDR1 and CDR2 are drawn from the germline V gene (reference sequence): LNHDA, SQIVND. Its CDR3 holds 13 amino acids, cysteine through phenylalanine. Only the CDR3 DNA stays, 39 bases, in frame from base 1. V has 5 bases trimmed and J has 3 bases trimmed; junction bases matching no gene number 3. Regarding this clone: Its specific antigen is unknown. Base qualities are not provided; no much larger clone lies one nucleotide away.

Here the chain combines TRBV19 and TRBJ2-5; 7 bases in the middle match TRBD1. Sequencing was done on a sample of peripheral blood mononuclear cells (PBMCs). This clonotype originated in a man aged 30 to 45. The CDR3 here reads CASSPDREETQYF. Here is the DNA: TGTGCCAGTAGTCCCGACAGGGAAGAGACCCAGTACTTC.